This T cell receptor beta chain was captured by sequencing in a study of vaccination effects on CD4 cells after COVID-19. Using immunoSEQ multiplex PCR, the repertoire was profiled, and TCRdb retains in-frame clones only, with some absent. The table lists over 60,000 clones, about 72% of them singletons, with around 2.7% in the top ten. Before any sequencing was done, the ViraFEST assay used viral peptide pools to expand antigen-specific CD4+ T cells. Upon completion of around ten days in culture, CD4+ T cells were isolated. Vaccinated recipients, who were negative for nucleocapsid antibodies, had no history of SARS-CoV-2 infection. Remarks on this clone: Its target is not known.

V lost 10 bases, J lost 6 bases, and 10 bases stayed unmatched. The CDR3 length is 13 residues. CDR1 and CDR2 (germline): SGHTA, FQGNSA. The source of this sequence is a human donor who received a COVID-19 vaccine. The gene calls are TRBV7-2 and TRBJ2-3, with TRBD2 matching 7 bases. Here the sequenced sample was CD4+ T cells from PBMCs cultured with HCoV-NL63 spike peptides, taken before COVID-19 vaccination. The CDR3 DNA follows: TGTGCCACCACCCGGGACTACGGGGATACGCAGTATTTT. Translating it yields CATTRDYGDTQYF.